This T cell receptor (beta chain) appears in the sequencing data of a study of PD-1 blockade in classical Hodgkin lymphoma. Study as a whole: Patients got intravenous nivolumab 3 mg/kg every 2 weeks. Study conclusions and caveats: Patients with a complete response exhibited baseline diversity comparable to newly diagnosed patients. Diversity in CD4+ TCRs, unlike that measured in CD8+ TCRs, had risen significantly by C4D1. Newly diagnosed patients were reported to start with lower TCR diversity than healthy donors.

This CDR3 region has 14 residues. CDR1 and CDR2 from the germline V gene are SGHTS and YDEGEE. V lost 0 bases, J lost 4 bases, and 11 bases lay in between. Sequencing was performed with immunoSEQ multiplex PCR; in TCRdb, only in-frame clones are kept and a portion is missing. The sample has fewer than 20,000 clones, 60% to 75% seen once. About this clone itself: As yet, its antigen is unknown.

As to time point: cycle 4 day 1 (C4D1), after about 6 weeks of nivolumab. Each of the patients experienced relapse following autologous stem cell transplantation, and their brentuximab vedotin exposure differed. The sequencing here drew on peripheral blood mononuclear cells (PBMCs), taken before the fourth cycle of nivolumab. The receptor comes from a human donor with classical Hodgkin lymphoma. The V gene is TRBV5-8, the J gene TRBJ2-7, with D unresolved. CDR3: CASSLAGQPYEQYF. The CDR3 DNA follows: TGTGCCAGCAGCTTGGCCGGGCAGCCTTACGAGCAGTACTTC. Complete variable domain (other parts from reference TRBV5-8 and TRBJ2-7): EAGVTQSPTHLIKTRGQQATLRCSPISGHTSVYWYQQALGLGLQFLLWYDEGEERNRGNFPPRFSGRQFPNYSSELNVNALELEDSALYLCASSLAGQPYEQYFGPGTRLTVT.